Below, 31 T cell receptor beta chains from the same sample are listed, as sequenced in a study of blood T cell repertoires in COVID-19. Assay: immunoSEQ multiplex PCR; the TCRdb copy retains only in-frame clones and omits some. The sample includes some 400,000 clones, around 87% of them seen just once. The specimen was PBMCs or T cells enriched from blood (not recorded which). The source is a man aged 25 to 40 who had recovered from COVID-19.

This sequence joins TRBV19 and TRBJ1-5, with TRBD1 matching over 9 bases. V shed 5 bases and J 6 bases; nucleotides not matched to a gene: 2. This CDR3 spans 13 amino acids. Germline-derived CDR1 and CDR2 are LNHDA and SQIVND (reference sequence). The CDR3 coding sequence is TGTGCCAGTAGTGGGACAGGGCTTCAGCCCCAGCATTTT. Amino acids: CASSGTGLQPQHF.

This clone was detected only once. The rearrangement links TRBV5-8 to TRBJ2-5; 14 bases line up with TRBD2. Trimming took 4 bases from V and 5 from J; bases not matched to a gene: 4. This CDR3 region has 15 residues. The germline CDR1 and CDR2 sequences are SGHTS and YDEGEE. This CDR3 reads CASSLTSGGGETQYF. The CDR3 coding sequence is TGTGCCAGCAGCCTGACTAGCGGGGGGGGTGAGACCCAGTACTTC.

The CDR3 sequence is CASSQDLIRPGPNYEQYF. In nucleotides, the CDR3 is TGTGCCAGCAGCCAAGACTTGATCCGGCCAGGTCCCAACTACGAGCAGTACTTC. This rearrangement joins TRBV3-1 (or the pseudogene TRBV3-2) to TRBJ2-7, with D uncertain. V lost 0 bases and J 3 bases, leaving 21 bases between the germline ends. Germline lookup yields CDR1 LGHDT and CDR2 YNNKEL (reference sequence). The CDR3 is 18 amino acids.

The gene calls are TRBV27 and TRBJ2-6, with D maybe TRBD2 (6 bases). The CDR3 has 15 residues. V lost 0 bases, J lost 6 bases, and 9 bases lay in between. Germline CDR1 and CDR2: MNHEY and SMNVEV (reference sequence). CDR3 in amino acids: CASSLSGGTANVLTF. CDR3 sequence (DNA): TGTGCCAGCAGTTTATCCGGGGGAACGGCCAACGTCCTGACTTTC.

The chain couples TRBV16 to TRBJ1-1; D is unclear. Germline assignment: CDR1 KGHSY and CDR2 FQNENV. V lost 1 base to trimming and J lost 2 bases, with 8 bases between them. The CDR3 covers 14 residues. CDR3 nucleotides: TGTGCCAGCAGCCAATTCCCAGGAAACACTGAAGCTTTCTTT. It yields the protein CASSQFPGNTEAFF.

CDR3 residues: CASSLAGPNAYTF. CDR3 sequence (DNA): TGTGCCAGCAGCTTAGCCGGTCCCAACGCCTACACCTTC. The chain links TRBV7-6 to TRBJ1-2; D is unresolved. This CDR3 is built from 13 residues. Germline-derived CDR1 and CDR2 are SGHVS and FNYEAQ. Trimming pared 0 bases from V and 10 bases from J, leaving 12 bases between.

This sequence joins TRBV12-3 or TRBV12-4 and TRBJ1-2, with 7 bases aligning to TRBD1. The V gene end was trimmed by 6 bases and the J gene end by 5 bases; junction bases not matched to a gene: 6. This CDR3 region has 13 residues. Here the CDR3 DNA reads TGTGCCAGCAGCGGGACAGTAATATATGGCTACACCTTC. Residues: CASSGTVIYGYTF.

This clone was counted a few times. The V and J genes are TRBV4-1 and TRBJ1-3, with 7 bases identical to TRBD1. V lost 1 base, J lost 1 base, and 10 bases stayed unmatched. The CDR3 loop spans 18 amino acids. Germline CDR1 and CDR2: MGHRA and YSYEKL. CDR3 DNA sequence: TGCGCCAGCAGCCAAGTGACAGGGAGGAGTTGGTCTGGAAACACCATATATTTT. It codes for CASSQVTGRSWSGNTIYF.

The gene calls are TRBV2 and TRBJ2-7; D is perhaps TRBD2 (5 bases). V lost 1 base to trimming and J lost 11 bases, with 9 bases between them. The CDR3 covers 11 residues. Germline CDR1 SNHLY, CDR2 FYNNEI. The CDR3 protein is CASSEETTEYF. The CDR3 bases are TGTGCCAGCAGTGAAGAGACTACGGAGTACTTC.

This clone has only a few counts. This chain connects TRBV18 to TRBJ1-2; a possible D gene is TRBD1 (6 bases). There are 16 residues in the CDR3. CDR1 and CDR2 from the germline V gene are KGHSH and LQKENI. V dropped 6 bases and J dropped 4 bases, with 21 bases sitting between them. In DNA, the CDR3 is TGTGCCAGCTCCCCCCCCACGGACAGACTCTTCTATGGCTACACCTTC. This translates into CASSPPTDRLFYGYTF. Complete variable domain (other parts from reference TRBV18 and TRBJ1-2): NAGVMQNPRHLVRRRGQEARLRCSPMKGHSHVYWYRQLPEEGLKFMVYLQKENIIDESGMPKERFSAEFPKEGPSILRIQQVVRGDSAAYFCASSPPTDRLFYGYTFGSGTRLTVV.

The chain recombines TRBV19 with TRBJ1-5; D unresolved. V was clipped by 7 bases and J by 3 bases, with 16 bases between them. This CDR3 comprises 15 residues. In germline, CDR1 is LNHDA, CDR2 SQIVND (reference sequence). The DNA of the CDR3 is TGTGCCAGTAAAGCACCGAGAAGCTTCAATCAGCCCCAGCATTTT. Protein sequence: CASKAPRSFNQPQHF.

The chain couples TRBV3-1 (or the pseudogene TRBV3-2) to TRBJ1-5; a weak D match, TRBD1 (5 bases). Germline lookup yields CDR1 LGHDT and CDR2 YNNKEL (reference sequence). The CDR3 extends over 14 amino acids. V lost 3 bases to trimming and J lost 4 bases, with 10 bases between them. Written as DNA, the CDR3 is TGTGCCAGCAGCCACGGACACGTTAATCAGCCCCAGCATTTT. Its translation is CASSHGHVNQPQHF.

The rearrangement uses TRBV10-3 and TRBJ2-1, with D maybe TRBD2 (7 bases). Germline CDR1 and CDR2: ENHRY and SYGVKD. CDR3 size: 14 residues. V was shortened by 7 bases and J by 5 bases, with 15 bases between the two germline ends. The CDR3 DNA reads TGTGCCATCATGGGAGGGGGGTCGAACAATGAGCAGTTCTTC. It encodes CAIMGGGSNNEQFF.

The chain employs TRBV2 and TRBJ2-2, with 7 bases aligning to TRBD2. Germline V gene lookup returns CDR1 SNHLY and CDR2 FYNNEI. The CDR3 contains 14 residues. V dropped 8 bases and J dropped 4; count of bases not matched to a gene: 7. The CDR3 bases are TGTGCCAGCGGACTAGTTGAACGCACCGGGGAGCTGTTTTTT. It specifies CASGLVERTGELFF.

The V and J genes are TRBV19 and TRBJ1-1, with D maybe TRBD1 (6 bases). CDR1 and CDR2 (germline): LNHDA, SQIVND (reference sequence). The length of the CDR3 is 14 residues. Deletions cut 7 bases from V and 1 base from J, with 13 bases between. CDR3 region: CASILTGENTEAFF. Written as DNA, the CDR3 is TGTGCCAGTATCCTGACAGGTGAGAACACTGAAGCTTTCTTT.

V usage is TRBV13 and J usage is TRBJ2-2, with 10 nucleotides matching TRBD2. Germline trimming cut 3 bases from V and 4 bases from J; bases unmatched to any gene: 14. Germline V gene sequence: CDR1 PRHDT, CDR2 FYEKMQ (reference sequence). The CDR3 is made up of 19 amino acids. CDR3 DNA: TGTGCCAGCAGCTTCGGGGCCAGCGGGGGGGCCTGGGGCACCGGGGAGCTGTTTTTT. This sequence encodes CASSFGASGGAWGTGELFF.

Written as DNA, the CDR3 is TGCGCCAGCAGCCTCAACCGCCGGGACAGAGCGGTCAATCAGCCCCAGCATTTT. Translation: CASSLNRRDRAVNQPQHF. The chain combines TRBV4-1 with TRBJ1-5; the match to TRBD1 covers 7 bases. The CDR3 sequence is 18 residues long. Germline assignment: CDR1 MGHRA and CDR2 YSYEKL. Trimming at V came to 4 bases and at J to 3 bases, leaving 15 bases not matched to a gene.

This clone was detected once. The DNA of the CDR3 is TGTGCCAGCAGCTTAGAAGGGCGGGAGAACACTGAAGCTTTCTTT. This codes for CASSLEGRENTEAFF. The gene calls are TRBV7-2 and TRBJ1-1; D not resolved. The CDR3 is 15 amino acids. V was pared by 1 base and J by 1 base, with 10 bases between. CDR1 SGHTA and CDR2 FQGNSA come from the germline V gene.

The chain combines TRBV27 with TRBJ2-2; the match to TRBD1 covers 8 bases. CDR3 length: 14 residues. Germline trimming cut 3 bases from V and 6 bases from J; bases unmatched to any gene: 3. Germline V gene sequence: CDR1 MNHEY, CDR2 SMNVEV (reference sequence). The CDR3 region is CASSLGQAAGELFF. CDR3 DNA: TGTGCCAGCAGTTTGGGACAGGCGGCCGGGGAGCTGTTTTTT.

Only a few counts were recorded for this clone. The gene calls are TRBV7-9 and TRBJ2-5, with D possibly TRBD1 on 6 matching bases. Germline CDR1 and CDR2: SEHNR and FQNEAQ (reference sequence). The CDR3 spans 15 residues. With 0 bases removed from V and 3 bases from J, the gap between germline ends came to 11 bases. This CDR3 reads CASSLAVGQKETQYF. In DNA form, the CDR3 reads TGTGCCAGCAGCTTAGCGGTAGGACAGAAAGAGACCCAGTACTTC.

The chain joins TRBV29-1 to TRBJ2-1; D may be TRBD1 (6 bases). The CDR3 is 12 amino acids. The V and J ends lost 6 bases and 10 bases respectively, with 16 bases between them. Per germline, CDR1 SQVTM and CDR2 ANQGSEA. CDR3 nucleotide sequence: TGCAGCGTCCGGACAGCGCCGGGCGAGCAGTTCTTC. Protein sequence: CSVRTAPGEQFF.

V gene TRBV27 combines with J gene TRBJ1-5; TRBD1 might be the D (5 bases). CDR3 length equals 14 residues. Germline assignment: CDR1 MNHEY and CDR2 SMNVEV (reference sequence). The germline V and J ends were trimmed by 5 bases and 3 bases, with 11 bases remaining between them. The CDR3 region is CASSRDRSNQPQHF. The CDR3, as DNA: TGTGCCAGCAGTCGCGACAGATCCAATCAGCCCCAGCATTTT.

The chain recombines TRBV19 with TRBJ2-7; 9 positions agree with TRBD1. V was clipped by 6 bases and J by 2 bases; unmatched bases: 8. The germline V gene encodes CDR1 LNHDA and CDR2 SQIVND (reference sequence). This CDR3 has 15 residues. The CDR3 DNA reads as TGTGCCAGTAGCGGGACGGGGACAGGGCCCTACGAGCAGTACTTC. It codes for CASSGTGTGPYEQYF.

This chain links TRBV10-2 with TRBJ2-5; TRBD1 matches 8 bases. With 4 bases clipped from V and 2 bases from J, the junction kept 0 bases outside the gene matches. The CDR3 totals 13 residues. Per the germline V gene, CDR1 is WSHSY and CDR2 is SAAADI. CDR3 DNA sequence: TGCGCCAGCAGTGGGACAGGGCAAGAGACCCAGTACTTC. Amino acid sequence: CASSGTGQETQYF.

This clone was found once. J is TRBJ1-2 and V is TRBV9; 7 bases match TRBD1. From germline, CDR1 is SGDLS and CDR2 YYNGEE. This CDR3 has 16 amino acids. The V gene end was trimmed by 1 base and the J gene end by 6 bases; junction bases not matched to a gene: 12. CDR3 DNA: TGTGCCAGCAGCGTAACTCCTCTGACAGGGTCGGATGGCTACACCTTC. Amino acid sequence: CASSVTPLTGSDGYTF.

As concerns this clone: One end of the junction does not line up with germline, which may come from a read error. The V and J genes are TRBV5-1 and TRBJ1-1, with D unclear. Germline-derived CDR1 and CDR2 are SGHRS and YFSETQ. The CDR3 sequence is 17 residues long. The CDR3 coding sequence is TGCGCCAGCAGCTCAGCTCCGGGAGGACTGAGGAACAGTGAAGCTTTCTTT. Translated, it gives CASSSAPGGLRNSEAFF.

CDR3 protein: CATSSFSDIAKNIQYF. In DNA form, the CDR3 reads TGTGCCACCAGCAGCTTCAGCGATATAGCCAAAAACATTCAGTACTTC. The chain recombines TRBV15 with TRBJ2-4; D is ambiguous. The CDR3 runs 16 residues. Germline CDR1 and CDR2: LNHNV and YYDKDF (reference sequence). Trimming removed 3 bases from V and 0 bases from J, with 12 bases in between.

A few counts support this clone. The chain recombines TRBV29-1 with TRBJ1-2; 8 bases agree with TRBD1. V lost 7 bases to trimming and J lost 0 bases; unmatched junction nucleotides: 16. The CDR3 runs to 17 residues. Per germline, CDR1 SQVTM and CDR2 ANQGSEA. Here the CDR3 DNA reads TGCAGCGCCGAGGCGGTAGGCTCACAGGGGGCTAACTATGGCTACACCTTC. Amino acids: CSAEAVGSQGANYGYTF.

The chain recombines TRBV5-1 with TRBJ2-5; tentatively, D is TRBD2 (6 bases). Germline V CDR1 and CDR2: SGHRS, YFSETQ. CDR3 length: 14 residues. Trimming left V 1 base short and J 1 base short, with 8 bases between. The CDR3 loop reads CASSLLALQETQYF. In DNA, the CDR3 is TGCGCCAGCAGCTTGCTAGCGCTCCAAGAGACCCAGTACTTC.

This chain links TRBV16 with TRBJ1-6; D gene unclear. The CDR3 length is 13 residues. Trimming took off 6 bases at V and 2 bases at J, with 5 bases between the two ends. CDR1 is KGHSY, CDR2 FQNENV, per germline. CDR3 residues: CASSLPYNSPLHF. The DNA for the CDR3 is TGTGCCAGCAGTCTTCCCTATAATTCACCCCTCCACTTT.

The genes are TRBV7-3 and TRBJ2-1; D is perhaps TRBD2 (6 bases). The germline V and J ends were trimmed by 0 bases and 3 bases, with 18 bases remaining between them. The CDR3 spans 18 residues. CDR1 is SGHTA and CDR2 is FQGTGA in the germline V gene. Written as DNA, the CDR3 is TGTGCCAGCAGCTTAACCGGGGGTAGCCCTACTCTCTACAATGAGCAGTTCTTC. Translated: CASSLTGGSPTLYNEQFF.